A selection of T cell receptor beta chains follows, all from one sample in a study of cytomegalovirus exposure and HLA in healthy donors. Only in-frame clones appear in the TCRdb table, and some are missing; sequencing was by immunoSEQ multiplex PCR. The table shows fewer than 150,000 clones, with around 70% occurring only once. Source material: PBMCs. The receptors derive from a woman between 45 and 60 years old in good health and CMV-seropositive. The CDR3 runs from the conserved cysteine through the conserved F or W. D genes are given only for firm matches. Clone sizes are given selectively: once, few, many, or a class where the clone is expanded.

TRBV7-2,16,-,TRBD2,TRBJ2-3,CASSSGLGEGSDTQYF,TGTGCCAGCAGCTCGGGACTTGGGGAGGGCTCGGATACGCAGTATTTT
TRBV28,12,-,-,TRBJ1-1,CASSGGDTEAFF,TGTGCCAGCAGTGGAGGGGACACTGAAGCTTTCTTT
TRBV7-2,13,-,-,TRBJ1-2,CASSLGGARGYTF,TGTGCCAGCAGCTTGGGGGGGGCTCGAGGCTACACCTTC
TRBV5-1,15,-,-,TRBJ1-3,CASSLGGDTGNTIYF,TGCGCCAGCAGCTTGGGTGGGGACACCGGAAACACCATATATTTT
TRBV6-1,14,-,-,TRBJ2-7,CASRGQVGAYEQYF,TGTGCCAGCAGAGGTCAGGTAGGGGCCTACGAGCAGTACTTC
TRBV7-9,16,-,TRBD2,TRBJ2-7,CASSPRTSGSSYEQYF,TGTGCCAGCAGCCCCCGGACTAGCGGAAGCTCCTACGAGCAGTACTTC
TRBV9,15,few,TRBD2,TRBJ2-7,CASSVEVGGFDEQYF,TGTGCCAGCAGCGTAGAGGTGGGAGGGTTCGACGAGCAGTACTTC
TRBV5-6,16,-,TRBD2,TRBJ2-7,CASSEMGLADPYEQYF,TGTGCCAGCAGCGAAATGGGACTAGCGGACCCCTACGAGCAGTACTTC
TRBV6-1,14,-,-,TRBJ2-7,CASSVQVFPYEQYF,TGTGCCAGCAGTGTCCAGGTCTTCCCCTACGAGCAGTACTTC
TRBV28,14,-,TRBD1,TRBJ1-6,CASSPGTGTLPLHF,TGTGCCAGCAGTCCCGGGACAGGGACCTTGCCCCTCCACTTT
TRBV19,16,-,TRBD1,TRBJ1-3,CASRADRDSSGNTIYF,TGTGCCAGTAGAGCCGACAGGGACAGCTCTGGAAACACCATATATTTT
TRBV6-4,13,-,TRBD1,TRBJ1-2,CASSAGQGYGYTF,TGTGCCAGCAGTGCCGGACAGGGGTATGGCTACACCTTC
TRBV12-5,15,-,TRBD1,TRBJ1-4,CASTNRDRSHEKLFF,TGTGCTAGTACAAACCGGGACAGGTCTCATGAAAAACTGTTTTTT
TRBV27,15,few,-,TRBJ1-1,CASSRFTGSLTEAFF,TGTGCCAGCAGCCGATTTACAGGGAGCCTCACTGAAGCTTTCTTT
TRBV4-1,15,-,TRBD1,TRBJ1-2,CASSQDPSDRAGYTF,TGCGCCAGCAGCCAAGATCCTTCGGACAGGGCTGGCTACACCTTC
TRBV6-5,15,-,-,TRBJ1-1,CASTPQSGMNTEAFF,TGTGCCAGCACCCCACAGAGCGGGATGAACACTGAAGCTTTCTTT
TRBV7-9,14,-,-,TRBJ1-2,CASSSSGLSYGYTF,TGTGCCAGCAGCTCTTCGGGGTTATCCTATGGCTACACCTTC
TRBV7-2,15,few,-,TRBJ2-5,CASSLQAGYAETQYF,TGTGCCAGCAGCTTACAGGCGGGGTACGCAGAGACCCAGTACTTC
TRBV29-1,15,-,-,TRBJ2-3,CSVEGLADLTDTQYF,TGCAGCGTTGAAGGGTTAGCGGACCTCACAGATACGCAGTATTTT
TRBV30,12,once,-,TRBJ1-2,CAWSPANYGYTF,TGTGCCTGGAGTCCGGCTAACTATGGCTACACCTTC
TRBV28,14,-,TRBD1,TRBJ1-2,CASSLTGANYGYTF,TGTGCCAGCAGTTTAACAGGGGCAAACTATGGCTACACCTTC
TRBV30,13,once,TRBD1,TRBJ1-1,CAWTQGADTEAFF,TGTGCCTGGACCCAGGGGGCGGATACTGAAGCTTTCTTT
TRBV14,20,-,TRBD1,TRBJ1-4,CASSRDRGPSGEITNEKLFF,TGTGCCAGCAGCCGAGACAGGGGGCCCTCGGGAGAGATAACTAATGAAAAACTGTTTTTT
TRBV10-1,15,-,TRBD2,TRBJ2-2,CASSEGGGATGELFF,TGCGCCAGCAGTGAGGGCGGGGGAGCCACCGGGGAGCTGTTTTTT
TRBV5-1,14,-,-,TRBJ1-2,CASSLRGGGYGYTF,TGCGCCAGCAGCCTTCGAGGGGGGGGCTATGGCTACACCTTC
TRBV18,15,-,TRBD1,TRBJ1-2,CASSPDRDFNYGYTF,TGTGCCAGCTCACCTGACAGGGATTTTAACTATGGCTACACCTTC
TRBV10-2,15,-,TRBD1,TRBJ2-5,CASSPGQGDQETQYF,TGCGCCAGCAGTCCGGGACAGGGGGACCAAGAGACCCAGTACTTC
TRBV7-8,15,-,TRBD1,TRBJ2-2,CASSHRDRADGELFF,TGTGCCAGCAGCCACCGGGACAGGGCGGACGGGGAGCTGTTTTTT
TRBV5-1,15,few,TRBD1,TRBJ2-3,CASSVGDRSTDTQYF,TGCGCCAGCAGCGTTGGGGACAGGAGCACAGATACGCAGTATTTT
TRBV6-6,15,once,-,TRBJ2-5,CASSYRTRGWETQYF,TGTGCCAGCAGTTACCGCACCAGGGGTTGGGAGACCCAGTACTTC
TRBV27,15,once,-,TRBJ1-6,CASSLGQNVNSPLHF,TGTGCCAGCAGTTTAGGACAGAATGTTAATTCACCCCTCCACTTT
TRBV19,14,-,TRBD2,TRBJ2-1,CASSSGLAGLEQFF,TGTGCCAGTAGTTCCGGACTAGCGGGGCTTGAGCAGTTCTTC
TRBV7-2,16,-,TRBD2,TRBJ2-5,CASSLTSGGAAKTQYF,TGTGCCAGCAGCTTGACTAGCGGGGGGGCCGCAAAGACCCAGTACTTC
TRBV2,11,-,-,TRBJ2-7,CASTDNYEQYF,TGTGCCAGCACGGACAACTACGAGCAGTACTTC
TRBV5-1,14,-,-,TRBJ1-6,CASSQDSSNSPLHF,TGCGCCAGCAGCCAGGACAGTTCCAATTCACCCCTCCACTTT
TRBV6-5,13,-,-,TRBJ1-5,CASSYGRDQPQHF,TGTGCCAGCAGTTACGGGCGAGATCAGCCCCAGCATTTT
TRBV4-2,16,-,-,TRBJ2-7,CASSQVGGGGIHEQYF,TGTGCCAGCAGCCAAGTCGGCGGAGGGGGCATCCACGAGCAGTACTTC